This T cell receptor (beta chain) was documented in a study of T-cell reconstitution after alpha-beta-depleted transplantation in children. The TCRbeta library incorporated unique molecular identifiers. One entry per CDR3 protein results from TCRdb running MiXCR on the PCR reads. The sample consists of some 600,000 distinct CDR3 sequences, over 10% of them appearing once. This clonotype was obtained from a male patient between 10 and 17 years old who had a stem cell transplant for acute myeloid leukemia, so the T cells may come from the graft donor. The input for sequencing was PBMCs, mostly from graft donor cells, taken 360 days after TCRalphabeta/CD19-depleted stem cell transplant.

The CDR3 loop is CASRGVGVNTQYF. DNA of the CDR3: TGTGCCAGCAGGGGAGTGGGAGTCAATACGCAGTATTTT. The rearrangement links TRBV6-2 or TRBV6-3 to TRBJ2-3, with a possible D match to TRBD2 (5 bases). The germline CDR1 and CDR2 sequences are MNHEY and SVGEGT. The CDR3 is 13 amino acids. The V end lost 6 bases, the J end lost 7 bases, and 14 bases lay between the germline ends.